Following are 13 T cell receptor beta chains from one sample sequenced in a study of CD8 T cells in ankylosing spondylitis. Study outcomes and limitations: What appeared characteristic of ankylosing spondylitis blood was a TCR beta motif of eight highly homologous variants.

TCRdb reprocessed the 5' RACE reads with MiXCR, giving one entry per CDR3 protein. The table includes some 800,000 distinct CDR3 sequences, 10% to 15% detected once. For these TCRs, the target antigens are not known. Sequencing was performed on blood, either unsorted or a sorted T cell fraction (not recorded which). Source of these receptors: a male donor with ankylosing spondylitis.

In this sample, this clonotype turned up a few times. The chain couples TRBV20-1 to TRBJ1-5, with TRBD1 identical over 9 bases. This CDR3 comprises 14 residues. Trimming at V came to 4 bases and at J to 4 bases, leaving 5 bases not matched to a gene. CDR1 is DFQATT, CDR2 SNEGSKA, per germline (reference sequence). The CDR3 DNA follows: TGCAGTGCTACTCGGGACAGGGTAAATCAGCCCCAGCATTTT. It specifies CSATRDRVNQPQHF.

V gene TRBV7-2 combines with J gene TRBJ2-5; D call uncertain. CDR1 is SGHTA, CDR2 FQGNSA, per germline. The CDR3 covers 13 residues. V lost 5 bases and J 9 bases, leaving 16 bases between the germline ends. CDR3 DNA sequence: TGTGCCAGCAGCCTAACCGACCGCGCGGCCCAGTACTTC. Translation: CASSLTDRAAQYF.

The CDR3 reads CASSLALTNEQFF. The DNA of the CDR3 is TGTGCCAGCAGTCTCGCGCTGACCAATGAGCAGTTCTTC. The chain uses TRBV25-1 and TRBJ2-1; D not certain. Between the trimmed V and J ends, which lost 5 bases and 6 bases, there was a span of 11 bases. CDR3 length: 13 amino acids. Germline assignment: CDR1 MGHDK and CDR2 SYGVNS.

This clonotype was seen repeatedly, ten times or more. The V call is TRBV20-1, the J call TRBJ2-4; either TRBD1 or TRBD2 may fit D (5 bases each). Trimming cost V 0 bases and J 1 base, with 13 bases left between them. The germline V gene encodes CDR1 DFQATT and CDR2 SNEGSKA (reference sequence). The CDR3 covers 16 residues. Here the CDR3 reads CSAREWGREAKNIQYF. Written as DNA, the CDR3 is TGCAGTGCTAGAGAATGGGGCAGGGAGGCCAAAAACATTCAGTACTTC.

This clonotype was counted between two and nine times. V gene TRBV11-2 combines with J gene TRBJ2-7, with a weak D call TRBD2 (6 bases). Germline CDR1 and CDR2: SGHAT and FQNNGV. The CDR3 has 10 amino acids. The CDR3 loop is CATGAYEQYF. CDR3 DNA sequence: TGTGCAACGGGGGCCTACGAGCAGTACTTC. The full variable domain, its missing parts supplied by reference TRBV11-2 and TRBJ2-7, is EAGVAQSPRYKIIEKRQSVAFWCNPISGHATLYWYQQILGQGPKLLIQFQNNGVVDDSQLPKDRFSAERLKGVDSTLKIQPAKLEDSAVYLCATGAYEQYFGPGTRLTVT.

The gene calls are TRBV20-1 and TRBJ2-7, with 9 bases aligning to TRBD1. In germline, CDR1 is DFQATT, CDR2 SNEGSKA (reference sequence). J was trimmed by 0 bases and V by 5 bases; bases with no gene match: 5. This CDR3 has 14 amino acids. CDR3 bases: TGCAGTGCTGGGAGGACAGGGGACTCCTACGAGCAGTACTTC. Residues: CSAGRTGDSYEQYF.

A remark on this clonotype: This may be a read error: a much more frequent sequence differs by one nucleotide. The CDR3 here is CASSPNIGPKSGNTIYF. The CDR3 DNA sequence: TGCGCCAGCAGCCCCAACATCGGACCAAAGAGTGGAAACACCATATATTTT. This chain joins TRBV5-1 and TRBJ1-3; D is uncertain. The CDR3 consists of 17 residues. The V gene lost 4 bases and the J gene lost 3 bases, with 20 bases spanning the gap. In germline, CDR1 is SGHRS, CDR2 YFSETQ.

This clonotype was detected once. J is TRBJ2-1 and V is TRBV20-1, with TRBD2 identical over 12 bases. From germline, CDR1 is DFQATT and CDR2 SNEGSKA (reference sequence). The CDR3 covers 16 residues. As DNA, the CDR3 is TGCTGCGCTAGGGCCGGGACTAGCGGGTTTTACAATGAGCAGTTCTTC. It specifies CCARAGTSGFYNEQFF.

This clonotype was observed a handful of times. The chain carries TRBV5-1 and TRBJ2-3; TRBD2 agrees at 10 bases. This CDR3 is built from 14 residues. Trimming cost V 7 bases and J 3 bases; bases outside gene matches: 5. CDR1 SGHRS and CDR2 YFSETQ come from the germline V gene. The CDR3 region is CASQLAGLTDTQYF. The CDR3 DNA sequence: TGCGCCAGCCAACTAGCGGGGCTTACAGATACGCAGTATTTT.

This clonotype was counted many times. The chain carries TRBV20-1 and TRBJ2-3; maybe TRBD1 (5 bases). The length of the CDR3 is 13 residues. CDR1 DFQATT and CDR2 SNEGSKA come from the germline V gene (reference sequence). Trimming removed 6 bases from V and 2 bases from J, with 12 bases in between. In DNA form, the CDR3 reads TGCAGTGCGGCAAGGGGCTCCACAGATACGCAGTATTTT. Translated: CSAARGSTDTQYF.

This chain connects TRBV12-3 or TRBV12-4 to TRBJ2-5; possible D gene TRBD2, 7 bases. This CDR3 has 14 residues. Trimming left V 6 bases short and J 5 bases short, with 16 bases between. The CDR3 here is CASSWGGAGETQYF. As DNA, the CDR3 is TGTGCCAGCAGCTGGGGGGGGGCAGGGGAGACCCAGTACTTC.

This clonotype was detected many times. V usage is TRBV15 and J usage is TRBJ2-2, with D uncertain. Germline V gives CDR1 LNHNV, CDR2 YYDKDF (reference sequence). Between the trimmed V and J ends, which lost 3 bases and 6 bases, there was a span of 5 bases. The CDR3 spans 12 residues. The CDR3 spells CATSRLPGELFF. CDR3 sequence (DNA): TGTGCCACCAGCAGGCTCCCCGGGGAGCTGTTTTTT.

The sample holds a few counts of this clonotype. The gene calls are TRBV5-1 and TRBJ2-5; 11 bases are a match to TRBD2. The V gene end was trimmed by 3 bases and the J gene end by 4 bases; junction bases not matched to a gene: 5. Germline assignment: CDR1 SGHRS and CDR2 YFSETQ. CDR3 size: 15 residues. This CDR3 reads CASSSLAGVLETQYF. CDR3 nucleotides: TGCGCCAGCAGCTCACTAGCGGGGGTCCTAGAGACCCAGTACTTC.